A selection of T cell receptor beta chains follows, all from one sample in a study of OX40 agonist ivuxolimab in advanced cancers. Assay: immunoSEQ multiplex PCR; the TCRdb copy retains only in-frame clones and omits some. Of about 85,000 clones listed, about 86% are singletons. Specimen: CD4+ or CD8+ T cells sorted from blood, collected in a trial of the OX40 agonist ivuxolimab. These TCRs come from an adult with an advanced solid tumor such as melanoma, head and neck, liver or kidney cancer. Each CDR3 is given with its conserved first and last residue. The D gene is left open where the match is weak. Expanded clones are given a class, and other clones once, few, many or no size at all.

clone size: NA
V gene: TRBV6-1
J gene: TRBJ2-4
D gene: NA
CDR3 length: 14
CDR3 DNA: TGTGCCAGCAGTGAACAGCCACTAAGGGACATTCAGTACTTC
CDR3 protein: CASSEQPLRDIQYF

clone size: NA
V gene: TRBV5-1
J gene: TRBJ2-3
D gene: NA
CDR3 length: 15
CDR3 DNA: TGCGCCAGCAGCTTGCTAGGCGGCAACACAGATACGCAGTATTTT
CDR3 protein: CASSLLGGNTDTQYF

clone size: NA
V gene: TRBV28
J gene: TRBJ1-2
D gene: NA
CDR3 length: 14
CDR3 DNA: TGTGCCAGCAGTCTGCTGGCGGGTAACTATGGCTACACCTTC
CDR3 protein: CASSLLAGNYGYTF

clone size: few
V gene: TRBV5-4
J gene: TRBJ2-5
D gene: NA
CDR3 length: 15
CDR3 DNA: TGTGCCAGCAGCTTGGTAGTGGGGGGCGGAGAGACCCAGTACTTC
CDR3 protein: CASSLVVGGGETQYF

clone size: NA
V gene: TRBV5-4
J gene: TRBJ2-7
D gene: TRBD2
CDR3 length: 14
CDR3 DNA: TGTGCCAGCAGCCACCCGGGGGGATCCTACGAGCAGTACTTC
CDR3 protein: CASSHPGGSYEQYF

clone size: NA
V gene: TRBV6-6
J gene: TRBJ1-1
D gene: NA
CDR3 length: 15
CDR3 DNA: TGTGCCAGCAGTTCACCGGGCCCGACCCGAGCTGAAGCTTTCTTT
CDR3 protein: CASSSPGPTRAEAFF

clone size: NA
V gene: TRBV4-2
J gene: TRBJ1-1
D gene: TRBD1
CDR3 length: 14
CDR3 DNA: TGTGCCAGCAGCTGGGGGACAGGGAACACTGAAGCTTTCTTT
CDR3 protein: CASSWGTGNTEAFF

clone size: NA
V gene: TRBV28
J gene: TRBJ1-5
D gene: TRBD1
CDR3 length: 16
CDR3 DNA: TGTGCCAGCAGTTTATGGGGGACAGGGGGCAATCAGCCCCAGCATTTT
CDR3 protein: CASSLWGTGGNQPQHF

clone size: NA
V gene: TRBV30
J gene: TRBJ2-5
D gene: NA
CDR3 length: 11
CDR3 DNA: TGTGCCTGGGGGCGGCAAGAGACCCAGTACTTC
CDR3 protein: CAWGRQETQYF

clone size: NA
V gene: TRBV5-1
J gene: TRBJ2-3
D gene: TRBD2
CDR3 length: 19
CDR3 DNA: TGCGCCAGCAGCTCCAATCCTAGCGGGGGGGTGTCTAGCACAGATACGCAGTATTTT
CDR3 protein: CASSSNPSGGVSSTDTQYF

clone size: NA
V gene: TRBV5-8
J gene: TRBJ2-5
D gene: TRBD1
CDR3 length: 15
CDR3 DNA: TGTGCCAGCAGCTTAGGGACAGGGACGATGGGGACCCAGTACTTC
CDR3 protein: CASSLGTGTMGTQYF

clone size: NA
V gene: TRBV27
J gene: TRBJ1-4
D gene: NA
CDR3 length: 15
CDR3 DNA: TGTGCCAGTCAAAAACTTTTCGGGCACCCGGAAAAACTGTTTTTT
CDR3 protein: CASQKLFGHPEKLFF

clone size: NA
V gene: TRBV19
J gene: TRBJ2-1
D gene: TRBD2
CDR3 length: 16
CDR3 DNA: TGTGCCAGTAGAGGAGCCCTAGCGGGGGGGGCGGGTGAGCAGTTCTTC
CDR3 protein: CASRGALAGGAGEQFF

clone size: NA
V gene: TRBV7-2
J gene: TRBJ2-3
D gene: NA
CDR3 length: 13
CDR3 DNA: TGTGCCAGCAGCCCCCTAGCGACAGATACGCAGTATTTT
CDR3 protein: CASSPLATDTQYF

clone size: NA
V gene: TRBV7-3
J gene: TRBJ2-5
D gene: TRBD2
CDR3 length: 15
CDR3 DNA: TGTGCCAGCAGCTTAGTGGCGGGGGGTAGTGAGACCCAGTACTTC
CDR3 protein: CASSLVAGGSETQYF

clone size: NA
V gene: TRBV6-1
J gene: TRBJ2-2
D gene: TRBD2
CDR3 length: 16
CDR3 DNA: TGTGCCAGCAGTGGTCGAGCGGGGGTCCGGAGCGGGGAGCTGTTTTTT
CDR3 protein: CASSGRAGVRSGELFF

clone size: NA
V gene: TRBV18
J gene: TRBJ1-1
D gene: NA
CDR3 length: 17
CDR3 DNA: TGTGCCAGCTCACCACAGCCAGTCTCCTCCTTTAACACTGAAGCTTTCTTT
CDR3 protein: CASSPQPVSSFNTEAFF

clone size: NA
V gene: TRBV9
J gene: TRBJ1-5
D gene: NA
CDR3 length: 13
CDR3 DNA: TGTGCCAGCAGCGTAGAGTATGATCAGCCCCAGCATTTT
CDR3 protein: CASSVEYDQPQHF